This T cell receptor (beta chain) was sequenced in a study of T cells expressing NK-cell markers. The overall study: Seven sequenced donors out of eight were HCMV-seropositive, one seronegative.

With UMIs, 5'RACE template switching was used to make TCR beta cDNA. Using the 5' RACE reads, TCRdb records one entry per CDR3 protein without DNA. Recorded for this sample: some 150,000 distinct CDR3 sequences. Per germline, CDR1 SQVTM and CDR2 ANQGSEA. The CDR3 length is 15 residues. Sequencing used blood T cells: a sorted CD56 or NKG2C T cell subset, CD4+ or CD8+ T cells, or bulk PBMC T cells (not recorded which). This chain joins TRBV29-1 and TRBJ1-3. The receptor comes from a man aged 18-30 years in good health. CDR3 region: CSVESVGGSGNTIYF.